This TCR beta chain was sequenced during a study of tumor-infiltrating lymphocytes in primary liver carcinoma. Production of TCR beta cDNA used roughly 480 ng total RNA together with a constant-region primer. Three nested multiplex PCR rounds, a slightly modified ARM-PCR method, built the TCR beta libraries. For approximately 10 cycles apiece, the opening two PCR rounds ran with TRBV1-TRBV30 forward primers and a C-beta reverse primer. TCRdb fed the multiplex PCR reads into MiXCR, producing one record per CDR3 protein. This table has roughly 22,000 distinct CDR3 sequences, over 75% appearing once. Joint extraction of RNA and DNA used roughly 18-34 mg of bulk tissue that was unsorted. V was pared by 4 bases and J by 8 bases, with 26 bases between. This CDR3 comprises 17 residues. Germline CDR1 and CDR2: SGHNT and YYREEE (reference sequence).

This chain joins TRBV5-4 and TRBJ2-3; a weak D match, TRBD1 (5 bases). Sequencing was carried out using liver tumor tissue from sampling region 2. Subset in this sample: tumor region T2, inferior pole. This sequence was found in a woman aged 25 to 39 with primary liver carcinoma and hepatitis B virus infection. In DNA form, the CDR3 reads TGTGCCAGCAGCGTAGACGGACACCCTCCATCCATAGTTACGCAGTATTTT. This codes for CASSVDGHPPSIVTQYF.